The 26 T cell receptor beta chains below all came from one sample that was sequenced in a study of cytotoxic CD8 clonotypes in ibrutinib-treated CLL. Clones were read by immunoSEQ multiplex PCR, and TCRdb kept only the in-frame ones, dropping some. The table lists roughly 220,000 clones, approximately 79% of them singletons. The specimen comprised PBMCs, sampled after 12 months of ibrutinib treatment. These receptors were collected from a human donor with chronic lymphocytic leukemia.

This clone was picked up many times. CDR3 loop: CASGENSGNTIYF. In nucleotides, the CDR3 is TGTGCCAGCGGGGAGAACTCTGGAAACACCATATATTTT. This chain connects TRBV7-9 to TRBJ1-3; D gene unclear. The CDR3 totals 13 residues. CDR1 SEHNR and CDR2 FQNEAQ come from the germline V gene (reference sequence). Trimming pared 8 bases from V and 0 bases from J, leaving 8 bases between.

V gene TRBV7-8 combines with J gene TRBJ2-3; maybe TRBD2 (5 bases). Germline CDR1 SGHVS, CDR2 FQNEAQ. V shed 5 bases and J shed 4 bases, with 13 bases lying between them. The CDR3 loop spans 14 amino acids. The CDR3 coding sequence is TGTGCCAGCAGCCCCCGAGGGCCCCCAGATACGCAGTATTTT. Encoded protein: CASSPRGPPDTQYF.

The chain couples TRBV10-3 to TRBJ1-1, with D perhaps matching TRBD1 (5 bases). The V gene's germline CDR1 is ENHRY and CDR2 SYGVKD. Between the trimmed V and J ends, which lost 2 bases and 4 bases, there was a span of 14 bases. This CDR3 region has 15 residues. In nucleotides, the CDR3 is TGTGCCATCAGTGAGACCCCAGGGCGGATCACTGAAGCTTTCTTT. Its protein product is CAISETPGRITEAFF.

This chain connects TRBV18 to TRBJ1-4; 7 bases align to TRBD1. Trimming took 2 bases from V and 4 from J; bases not matched to a gene: 10. This CDR3 has 17 residues. Germline CDR1 reads KGHSH; CDR2 reads LQKENI. CDR3 amino acids: CASSPFPPGQSNEKLFF. DNA of the CDR3: TGTGCCAGCTCACCATTCCCCCCGGGACAGAGTAATGAAAAACTGTTTTTT.

The CDR3: CASSQDLGRGTVDYGYTF. CDR3 sequence (DNA): TGTGCCAGCAGCCAAGATCTGGGTAGGGGGACCGTGGACTATGGCTACACCTTC. The J gene is TRBJ1-2, the V gene TRBV4-2, with D possibly TRBD1 on 6 matching bases. Per the germline V gene, CDR1 is LGHNA and CDR2 is YNFKEQ. This CDR3 spans 18 amino acids. V shed 0 bases and J shed 3 bases, with 20 bases lying between them.

The V call is TRBV27, the J call TRBJ2-1, with 8 bases fitting TRBD2. V shed 5 bases and J 3 bases; nucleotides not matched to a gene: 15. The CDR3 has 18 amino acids. Germline values: CDR1 MNHEY, CDR2 SMNVEV (reference sequence). CDR3 residues: CASSTGRNSGDSYNEQFF. The CDR3 nucleotides read TGTGCCAGCAGTACGGGCAGGAATAGCGGGGATAGCTACAATGAGCAGTTCTTC.

This clone came up once. The chain carries TRBV27 and TRBJ2-1, with TRBD2 as a possible D gene (5 bases). The ends were cut back, 2 bases at V and 3 bases at J, with 11 bases in the middle. Germline V gene sequence: CDR1 MNHEY, CDR2 SMNVEV (reference sequence). CDR3 length: 15 residues. In nucleotides, the CDR3 is TGTGCCAGCAGTTTACTGAGGGAGTTCTACAATGAGCAGTTCTTC. It is translated as CASSLLREFYNEQFF.

The genes are TRBV4-2 and TRBJ2-5; weak D call: TRBD2 (7 bases). The germline V gene encodes CDR1 LGHNA and CDR2 YNFKEQ. This CDR3 comprises 13 residues. V lost 8 bases and J 5 bases, leaving 15 bases between the germline ends. CDR3 amino acids: CASAGEGRETQYF. Written as DNA, the CDR3 is TGTGCCAGCGCAGGGGAGGGGAGGGAGACCCAGTACTTC.

Comment on this clone: This may arise from a read error, as a much more abundant clone is one base away. The chain carries TRBV6-4 and TRBJ2-2; D gene unclear. CDR3 length: 13 residues. Germline V gene lookup returns CDR1 MRHNA and CDR2 SNTAGT. Trimming cost V 4 bases and J 1 base, with 4 bases left between them. The CDR3 protein is CASSVGNTGELFF. The CDR3 coding sequence is TGTGCCAGCAGTGTTGGGAACACCGGGGAGCTGTTTTTT.

The chain employs TRBV5-6 and TRBJ1-6, with 8 nucleotides matching TRBD1. Losses at the gene ends were 4 bases for V and 0 bases for J; bases not matched to a gene: 9. CDR3 length: 18 amino acids. CDR1 and CDR2 (germline): SGHDT, YYEEEE. This CDR3 reads CASSPNRDRSSYNSPLHF. In DNA, the CDR3 is TGTGCCAGCAGCCCCAACCGGGACAGGAGCTCCTATAATTCACCCCTCCACTTT. Drawing the rest from reference TRBV5-6 and TRBJ1-6, the complete variable domain is DAGVTQSPTHLIKTRGQQVTLRCSPKSGHDTVSWYQQALGQGPQFIFQYYEEEERQRGNFPDRFSGHQFPNYSSELNVNALLLGDSALYLCASSPNRDRSSYNSPLHFGNGTRLTVT.

The rearrangement uses TRBV6-1 and TRBJ1-1; no clear D gene. This CDR3 is 13 amino acids long. Trimming removed 7 bases from V and 1 base from J, with 10 bases in between. Germline values: CDR1 MNHNS, CDR2 SASEGT. The chain's CDR3 is CASTMGGNTEAFF. CDR3 bases: TGTGCCAGCACTATGGGCGGGAACACTGAAGCTTTCTTT.

The table lists this clone with many counts. This chain's CDR3 is CASSLSWGSDEQYF. In nucleotides, the CDR3 is TGTGCCAGCAGCCTCTCCTGGGGCAGCGACGAGCAGTACTTC. This chain connects TRBV6-5 to TRBJ2-7; D is perhaps TRBD1 (5 bases). Germline V CDR1 and CDR2: MNHEY, SVGAGI. The CDR3 extends over 14 amino acids. V gave up 6 bases and J gave up 5 bases, with 17 bases separating them.

This chain links TRBV4-2 with TRBJ2-5, with TRBD1 matching 8 bases. The CDR3 length is 15 residues. Looked up from germline, CDR1 is LGHNA and CDR2 is YNFKEQ. Trimming took 4 bases from V and 3 from J; bases not matched to a gene: 7. CDR3 sequence: CASSPPGTGEETQYF. The CDR3, as DNA: TGTGCCAGCAGCCCCCCCGGGACAGGCGAAGAGACCCAGTACTTC.

The chain employs TRBV13 and TRBJ1-1; possibly TRBD1 for D (5 bases). V lost 2 bases to trimming and J lost 2 bases, with 12 bases between them. The CDR3 sequence is 15 residues long. Germline V gene data show CDR1 as PRHDT and CDR2 as FYEKMQ (reference sequence). CDR3 DNA: TGTGCCAGCAGCTTATTGTCCGGGGCTAACACTGAAGCTTTCTTT. Residues: CASSLLSGANTEAFF.

The rearrangement links TRBV6-6 to TRBJ1-1, with D unresolved. Per the germline V gene, CDR1 is MNHNY and CDR2 is SVGAGI (reference sequence). The CDR3 runs to 11 residues. Trimming took 5 bases from V and 7 from J, leaving 8 bases between them. The chain's CDR3 is CASSPKIEAFF. Written as DNA, the CDR3 is TGTGCCAGCAGTCCTAAGATTGAAGCTTTCTTT.

The V and J genes are TRBV7-6 and TRBJ1-4; D remains ambiguous. Germline V gene lookup returns CDR1 SGHVS and CDR2 FNYEAQ. The CDR3 is made up of 12 amino acids. V gave up 3 bases and J gave up 7 bases, with 6 bases separating them. For the CDR3, the DNA is TGTGCCAGCAGCTTGGGAGGTGAAAAACTGTTTTTT. Protein sequence: CASSLGGEKLFF.

This rearrangement joins TRBV5-1 to TRBJ2-1; 10 nucleotides match TRBD1. This CDR3 spans 15 amino acids. Germline V gives CDR1 SGHRS, CDR2 YFSETQ. V shed 5 bases and J 4 bases; nucleotides not matched to a gene: 6. The CDR3 DNA reads TGCGCCAGCAGTACCCCGGGACAGGGGTACAATGAGCAGTTCTTC. Translating gives CASSTPGQGYNEQFF.

V gene TRBV7-3 combines with J gene TRBJ2-5; D is undetermined. The CDR3 sequence is 15 residues long. Trimming shortened V by 1 base and J by 1 base, and 10 bases separated the two germline ends. CDR1 is SGHTA and CDR2 is FQGTGA in the germline V gene. The CDR3 sequence is CASSLMAAGQETQYF. The CDR3 DNA reads TGTGCCAGCAGCTTAATGGCGGCAGGCCAAGAGACCCAGTACTTC.

V and J are TRBV5-1 and TRBJ1-2; possibly TRBD1 for D (5 bases). Germline CDR1 SGHRS, CDR2 YFSETQ. The V end was cut by 0 bases, the J end by 4 bases, with 16 bases between. There are 16 residues in the CDR3. The CDR3 DNA reads TGCGCCAGCAGCTTGGCCACGGGACTTACCTCCTATGGCTACACCTTC. It yields the protein CASSLATGLTSYGYTF.

This clone has a single count. The genes are TRBV30 and TRBJ1-2; D is unclear. CDR1 and CDR2 (germline): GTSNPN, SVGIG (reference sequence). V was trimmed by 0 bases and J by 1 base, leaving 9 bases between them. The CDR3 consists of 14 residues. CDR3 amino acids: CAWSVDRLNYGYTF. The CDR3 coding sequence is TGTGCCTGGAGTGTTGACCGACTTAACTATGGCTACACCTTC.

This clone was counted between two and nine times. The chain uses TRBV29-1 and TRBJ2-7; D gene uncertain. Germline V gene lookup returns CDR1 SQVTM and CDR2 ANQGSEA. Trimming took off 6 bases at V and 2 bases at J, with 11 bases between the two ends. The CDR3 contains 12 residues. The DNA for the CDR3 is TGCAGCGTCTCCGACCATCCCTACGAGCAGTACTTC. Translated: CSVSDHPYEQYF.

The V gene is TRBV19, the J gene TRBJ2-6; no firm D call. The CDR3 contains 13 residues. The V and J ends lost 3 bases and 4 bases respectively, with 4 bases between them. Germline V gives CDR1 LNHDA, CDR2 SQIVND (reference sequence). The CDR3: CASSIRGANVLTF. The CDR3 DNA follows: TGTGCCAGTAGTATCCGCGGGGCCAACGTCCTGACTTTC.

The genes are TRBV6-5 and TRBJ2-7; D may be TRBD1 (5 bases). The CDR3 runs to 14 residues. Germline CDR1 MNHEY, CDR2 SVGAGI. V dropped 0 bases and J dropped 2 bases, with 8 bases sitting between them. CDR3 protein: CASSYSTGTYEQYF. DNA of the CDR3: TGTGCCAGCAGTTACTCCACAGGAACCTACGAGCAGTACTTC.

This sequence joins TRBV6-1 and TRBJ2-1; 8 nucleotides match TRBD1. Germline V gene data show CDR1 as MNHNS and CDR2 as SASEGT. The CDR3 totals 13 residues. V lost 3 bases to trimming and J lost 7 bases; unmatched junction nucleotides: 2. The CDR3 sequence: CASSEGQENEQFF. CDR3 DNA: TGTGCCAGCAGTGAGGGACAGGAGAATGAGCAGTTCTTC.

V gene TRBV4-1 combines with J gene TRBJ2-1; D remains unclear. The germline V and J ends were trimmed by 3 bases and 8 bases, with 11 bases remaining between them. CDR1 and CDR2 from the germline V gene are MGHRA and YSYEKL. CDR3 size: 13 residues. CDR3 residues: CASSQAWSDEQFF. CDR3 sequence (DNA): TGCGCCAGCAGCCAGGCCTGGAGTGATGAGCAGTTCTTC.

This clone turned up a few times. The chain is built from TRBV7-3 and TRBJ2-5; D gene uncertain. Trimming stripped 0 bases from V and 5 bases from J, with 7 bases between. The germline V gene encodes CDR1 SGHTA and CDR2 FQGTGA. This CDR3 is built from 13 residues. Here the CDR3 DNA reads TGTGCCAGCAGCTTAACGGTCGGGGAGACCCAGTACTTC. Protein: CASSLTVGETQYF.